The 28 T cell receptor beta chains in this list originate from one sample, sequenced in a study of blood T cell repertoires in COVID-19. Sequencing was performed with immunoSEQ multiplex PCR; in TCRdb, only in-frame clones are kept and a portion is missing. In the table there are hundreds of thousands of clones, around 90% of which are singletons. Sequenced material: PBMCs or T cells enriched from blood (not recorded which). The receptors stem from a man aged 50-59 years who had been exposed to COVID-19.

V usage is TRBV9 and J usage is TRBJ2-3; 9 bases fit TRBD2. Looked up from germline, CDR1 is SGDLS and CDR2 is YYNGEE. The CDR3 covers 16 residues. V gave up 3 bases and J gave up 8 bases; unmatched junction bases: 13. CDR3 sequence (DNA): TGTGCCAGCAGCGCAGAGGGACTAGCATTGTCGGTTACGCAGTATTTT. Its translation is CASSAEGLALSVTQYF.

The table lists this clone with a count of one. The chain is built from TRBV10-2 and TRBJ1-5; maybe TRBD1 (6 bases). CDR1 WSHSY and CDR2 SAAADI come from the germline V gene. This CDR3 comprises 12 residues. The V end was cut by 7 bases, the J end by 4 bases, with 8 bases between. CDR3 DNA sequence: TGCGCCAGCAAGCAGGGGAATCAGCCCCAGCATTTT. Encoded protein: CASKQGNQPQHF.

The chain combines TRBV5-4 with TRBJ2-7; 8 bases fit TRBD2. Per germline, CDR1 SGHNT and CDR2 YYREEE (reference sequence). The CDR3 covers 14 residues. V was clipped by 2 bases and J by 5 bases; unmatched bases: 6. CDR3 sequence (DNA): TGTGCCAGCAGCTTCGGGGGGGGTGATCACGAGCAGTACTTC. This encodes CASSFGGGDHEQYF. Complete variable domain (other parts from reference TRBV5-4 and TRBJ2-7): ETGVTQSPTHLIKTRGQQVTLRCSSQSGHNTVSWYQQALGQGPQFIFQYYREEENGRGNFPPRFSGLQFPNYSSELNVNALELDDSALYLCASSFGGGDHEQYFGPGTRLTVT.

V is TRBV29-1 and J is TRBJ1-1; D unclear. The CDR3 totals 10 residues. From germline, CDR1 is SQVTM and CDR2 ANQGSEA. V was clipped by 5 bases and J by 11 bases, with 12 bases between them. CDR3 sequence: CSVIWQRAFF. CDR3 nucleotides: TGCAGCGTTATTTGGCAGAGGGCTTTCTTT.

As DNA, the CDR3 is TGTGCCAGTAGTGTGGTCAGGTCGAACACTGAAGCTTTCTTT. It is translated as CASSVVRSNTEAFF. The J gene is TRBJ1-1, the V gene TRBV19; no firm D call. Trimming stripped 5 bases from V and 1 base from J, with 11 bases between. The CDR3 length is 14 residues. Germline V gives CDR1 LNHDA, CDR2 SQIVND (reference sequence).

The chain employs TRBV25-1 and TRBJ1-2; 7 bases agree with TRBD1. The CDR3 length is 16 residues. The junction had 8 bases not matched to a gene; V was cut back by 4 bases and J by 0 bases. Germline-derived CDR1 and CDR2 are MGHDK and SYGVNS. The CDR3 reads CASSVQGTASNYGYTF. CDR3 nucleotides: TGTGCCAGCAGTGTCCAGGGGACAGCCTCTAACTATGGCTACACCTTC.

This clone turned up a few times. The chain has TRBV7-8 and TRBJ2-7, with D perhaps matching TRBD2 (6 bases). The CDR3 loop spans 16 amino acids. Germline V lookup: CDR1 SGHVS, CDR2 FQNEAQ. V was cut by 0 bases and J by 5 bases, with 17 bases left in between. The CDR3: CASSLAGPGLSHEQYV. The CDR3, as DNA: TGTGCCAGCAGCTTAGCGGGGCCGGGACTTTCCCACGAGCAGTACGTC.

The V call is TRBV18, the J call TRBJ2-7; D gene ambiguous. V lost 2 bases, J lost 5 bases, and 19 bases lay in between. The CDR3 runs to 16 residues. The germline V gene encodes CDR1 KGHSH and CDR2 LQKENI. In DNA, the CDR3 is TGTGCCAGCTCACCAGGAGCGAATAGATACGATGACGAGCAGTACTTC. Translating gives CASSPGANRYDDEQYF.

The rearrangement joins TRBV7-9 to TRBJ1-6, with 8 positions matching TRBD1. Unmatched junction bases numbered 17, after V lost 3 bases and J lost 10 bases. Germline V gene sequence: CDR1 SEHNR, CDR2 FQNEAQ (reference sequence). CDR3 length equals 18 residues. CDR3 in amino acids: CASSFRQGALGSWSPLHF. Here the CDR3 DNA reads TGTGCCAGCAGCTTCCGGCAGGGGGCGCTTGGGTCCTGGTCACCCCTCCACTTT.

This chain connects TRBV28 to TRBJ1-5; 7 bases align to TRBD1. CDR1 is MDHEN and CDR2 is SYDVKM in the germline V gene. V gave up 6 bases and J gave up 1 base; unmatched junction bases: 15. CDR3 length: 18 amino acids. The CDR3 bases are TGTGCCAGCAGCCTCAGGGACAGATCCCTAGAAAGCAATCAGCCCCAGCATTTT. It encodes CASSLRDRSLESNQPQHF.

The gene calls are TRBV4-1 and TRBJ2-2, with D perhaps matching TRBD2 (5 bases). V gave up 5 bases and J gave up 0 bases, with 22 bases separating them. Germline CDR1 is MGHRA and CDR2 is YSYEKL. This CDR3 is built from 19 residues. The CDR3 loop reads CASSTNRVPGMPNTGELFF. The CDR3 DNA sequence: TGCGCCAGCAGCACGAACCGGGTCCCGGGAATGCCGAACACCGGGGAGCTGTTTTTT.

The chain joins TRBV5-1 to TRBJ1-1, with TRBD1 as a possible D gene (6 bases). The germline V gene has CDR1 SGHRS and CDR2 YFSETQ. This CDR3 has 14 residues. V was trimmed by 3 bases and J by 5 bases, leaving 14 bases between them. The chain's CDR3 is CASSWGTGRTEAFF. The CDR3 DNA follows: TGCGCCAGCAGCTGGGGAACAGGGAGAACTGAAGCTTTCTTT.

V gene TRBV2 combines with J gene TRBJ1-2, with D tentatively TRBD1 (6 bases). V lost 6 bases to trimming and J lost 4 bases, with 12 bases between them. This CDR3 has 13 residues. The germline V gene has CDR1 SNHLY and CDR2 FYNNEI. CDR3 DNA: TGTGCCAGCAGGGTCGACAGGAGCTATGGCTACACCTTC. It translates to CASRVDRSYGYTF.

Here the CDR3 DNA reads TGTGCCAGCAGCTTGAGGTGGGGGCGGAACACCGGGGAGCTGTTTTTT. This gives the protein CASSLRWGRNTGELFF. The rearrangement uses TRBV13 and TRBJ2-2, with D tentatively TRBD1 (6 bases). The CDR3 covers 16 residues. Germline values: CDR1 PRHDT, CDR2 FYEKMQ (reference sequence). Trimming pared 3 bases from V and 1 base from J, leaving 12 bases between.

V and J are TRBV7-9 and TRBJ2-7; possible D gene TRBD2, 6 bases. Per the germline V gene, CDR1 is SEHNR and CDR2 is FQNEAQ (reference sequence). V was pared by 4 bases and J by 0 bases, with 13 bases between. The CDR3 spans 15 residues. CDR3 in DNA: TGTGCCAGCAGCTCCCGGGACTCCTACTCCTACGAGCAGTACTTC. Translated, it gives CASSSRDSYSYEQYF.

This rearrangement joins TRBV2 to TRBJ1-2; 8 positions agree with TRBD1. The ends lost 4 bases at V and 4 bases at J; junction bases unmatched: 5. The CDR3 runs to 14 residues. The germline V gene has CDR1 SNHLY and CDR2 FYNNEI. CDR3: CASSGQGLSYGYTF. CDR3 DNA: TGTGCCAGCAGTGGACAGGGGCTTTCCTATGGCTACACCTTC.

This clone was found a few times. The chain combines TRBV14 with TRBJ2-3; weak D call: TRBD1 (6 bases). Germline-derived CDR1 and CDR2 are SGHDN and FVKESK. V lost 5 bases to trimming and J lost 0 bases, with 12 bases between them. CDR3 length: 15 residues. CDR3 protein: CASSGWGLSTDTQYF. CDR3 DNA sequence: TGTGCCAGCAGCGGTTGGGGGCTCAGCACAGATACGCAGTATTTT.

The chain combines TRBV27 with TRBJ2-1, with D unclear. V lost 10 bases and J 12 bases, leaving 16 bases between the germline ends. Germline values: CDR1 MNHEY, CDR2 SMNVEV (reference sequence). This CDR3 comprises 11 residues. For the CDR3, the DNA is TGTGCCACCTCTGATGGCTTAGCGCAGTTCTTC. It specifies CATSDGLAQFF.

The chain links TRBV6-4 to TRBJ2-3; 7 bases are a match to TRBD2. Trimming at V came to 5 bases and at J to 0 bases, leaving 5 bases not matched to a gene. The CDR3 loop spans 15 amino acids. CDR1 MRHNA and CDR2 SNTAGT come from the germline V gene. This CDR3 is CASSYSSGSTDTQYF. CDR3 bases: TGTGCCAGCAGTTATTCTAGCGGTAGCACAGATACGCAGTATTTT.

The chain carries TRBV19 and TRBJ1-5, with 7 bases identical to TRBD1. The CDR3 has 15 amino acids. V lost 3 bases and J lost 7; bases outside the gene matches: 9. Germline lookup yields CDR1 LNHDA and CDR2 SQIVND (reference sequence). The CDR3 sequence: CASSIGLRGEQPQHF. CDR3 sequence (DNA): TGTGCCAGTAGTATTGGTCTCAGGGGGGAGCAGCCCCAGCATTTT.

The chain recombines TRBV7-8 with TRBJ2-7; D remains ambiguous. V shed 1 base and J shed 6 bases, with 10 bases lying between them. Germline CDR1 and CDR2: SGHVS and FQNEAQ. The CDR3 is made up of 13 amino acids. CDR3 coding DNA: TGTGCCAGCAGCTTAGTCTTCTGGGCCGAGCAGTACGTC. It encodes CASSLVFWAEQYV.

The chain recombines TRBV12-3 or TRBV12-4 with TRBJ2-1; 8 nucleotides match TRBD2. The CDR3 has 12 amino acids. The V and J ends lost 10 bases and 6 bases, in that order; junction bases with no gene match: 5. Here the CDR3 reads CATRGGANEQFF. The CDR3 DNA sequence: TGTGCCACCCGGGGGGGGGCCAATGAGCAGTTCTTC.

The chain uses TRBV5-1 and TRBJ1-1, with TRBD1 matching 7 bases. CDR1 is SGHRS and CDR2 is YFSETQ in the germline V gene. CDR3 length equals 13 residues. V dropped 6 bases and J dropped 7; count of bases not matched to a gene: 9. The CDR3 DNA sequence: TGCGCCAGCACTCACACAGGGGAGGTTGAAGCTTTCTTT. The encoded protein is CASTHTGEVEAFF.

The chain combines TRBV7-9 with TRBJ1-6, with TRBD1 identical over 8 bases. Germline V gives CDR1 SEHNR, CDR2 FQNEAQ (reference sequence). V shed 5 bases, J shed 8 bases, and the junction held 5 bases outside the gene matches. The CDR3 runs to 14 residues. CDR3 nucleotides: TGTGCCAGCAGCCCCGGGACAGGTCATTCACCCCTCCACTTT. Translation gives CASSPGTGHSPLHF.

The V call is TRBV27, the J call TRBJ2-5; possible D gene TRBD1, 6 bases. CDR3 length equals 15 residues. The V gene's germline CDR1 is MNHEY and CDR2 SMNVEV (reference sequence). The V end lost 6 bases, the J end lost 2 bases, and 16 bases lay between the germline ends. The CDR3 DNA reads TGTGCCAGCAGCAGTACAGGGAGCCTACAAGAGACCCAGTACTTC. Amino acid sequence: CASSSTGSLQETQYF.

This clone was found a few times. The CDR3 DNA reads as TGCAGCGTTTCAGGACAGTTGAACACTGAAGCTTTCTTT. Translation: CSVSGQLNTEAFF. The V and J genes are TRBV29-1 and TRBJ1-1, with D possibly TRBD1 on 6 matching bases. The germline CDR1 and CDR2 sequences are SQVTM and ANQGSEA. The CDR3 spans 13 residues. V shed 5 bases and J shed 0 bases, with 10 bases lying between them.

The rearrangement joins TRBV5-1 to TRBJ2-6; D gene ambiguous. The CDR3 consists of 15 residues. V shed 1 base and J shed 1 base, with 6 bases lying between them. Germline assignment: CDR1 SGHRS and CDR2 YFSETQ. The CDR3 reads CASSLTPSGANVLTF. The CDR3 coding sequence is TGCGCCAGCAGCTTGACACCTTCTGGGGCCAACGTCCTGACTTTC.

V usage is TRBV10-3 and J usage is TRBJ1-1; 9 positions agree with TRBD1. Germline assignment: CDR1 ENHRY and CDR2 SYGVKD. The CDR3 contains 14 residues. Losses at the gene ends were 6 bases for V and 0 bases for J; bases not matched to a gene: 2. CDR3 in amino acids: CAIRGTGLNTEAFF. DNA for the CDR3: TGTGCCATCAGAGGGACAGGGCTGAACACTGAAGCTTTCTTT.